This TCR beta chain originates from a study of STAT3 mutations in large granular lymphocyte leukemia. Across the whole study: Roughly half of the longitudinally sequenced T-LGLL patients carried detectable canonical activating STAT3 mutations. Over half of T-LGLL patients had one or more immunosuppressive regimens.

With respect to this clone: Its antigen is currently unknown.

Study results and limitations: In several patients, dominant TCR clone burden exceeded STAT3 mutant burden. After therapy, 6 of 18 patients switched clonotypes, all new clones STAT3 wild type. At least one immunodominant TCR beta clonotype appeared in every T-cell large granular lymphocyte leukemia patient.

Only in-frame clones appear in the TCRdb table, and some are missing; sequencing was by immunoSEQ multiplex PCR. The sample includes 25,000 to 40,000 clones, 86% seen only once; the top ten take over 9.5%. This clonotype originated in a man aged 55 to 70 with T-cell large granular lymphocyte leukemia. Some clones in this sample may be carry-over from other donors' samples. Sequenced: peripheral blood mononuclear cells.

The CDR3: CASSADGSRSGANVLTF. The CDR3 nucleotides are TGCGCCAGCAGCGCAGACGGGTCCCGCTCTGGGGCCAACGTCCTGACTTTC. V is TRBV5-1 and J is TRBJ2-6; D ambiguous. The CDR3 loop spans 17 amino acids. Germline V gene sequence: CDR1 SGHRS, CDR2 YFSETQ. The germline V and J ends were trimmed by 4 bases and 0 bases, with 14 bases remaining between them.